This T cell receptor beta chain was sequenced in a study of shared clonotypes between healthy human individuals. Study-wide findings and caveats: Non-shared clonotypes were found to have lower generation probabilities than the clonotypes that were shared by all four of the sorted-subset donors. Among donors, sharing of clonotypes was expected to be affected by sequencing depth. Blood was the only sampled material, and tissue repertoires likely differ.

Germline CDR1 SGHNT, CDR2 YYREEE (reference sequence). CDR3 size: 16 residues. V was cut by 1 base and J by 0 bases, with 11 bases left in between. Only one count was recorded for this clone. What it binds is not known. TCRdb keeps only in-frame clones here, not all; method: immunoSEQ multiplex PCR. This sample yields about 380,000 clones, of which about 96% are seen a single time; 0.32% belongs to the top ten. The sequencing input was memory CD8+ T cells sorted from blood. Subset specified: CD45RO+ cells pooled with CCR7-negative TemRA cells. The chain is built from TRBV5-4 and TRBJ2-1; D is unresolved. The receptor comes from a young man in good health. The DNA of the CDR3 is TGTGCCAGCAGCTTGTGGGGTTCTAGCTCCTACAATGAGCAGTTCTTC. Encoded protein: CASSLWGSSSYNEQFF. The full variable domain, with the rest looked up from reference TRBV5-4 and TRBJ2-1, is ETGVTQSPTHLIKTRGQQVTLRCSSQSGHNTVSWYQQALGQGPQFIFQYYREEENGRGNFPPRFSGLQFPNYSSELNVNALELDDSALYLCASSLWGSSSYNEQFFGPGTRLTVL.